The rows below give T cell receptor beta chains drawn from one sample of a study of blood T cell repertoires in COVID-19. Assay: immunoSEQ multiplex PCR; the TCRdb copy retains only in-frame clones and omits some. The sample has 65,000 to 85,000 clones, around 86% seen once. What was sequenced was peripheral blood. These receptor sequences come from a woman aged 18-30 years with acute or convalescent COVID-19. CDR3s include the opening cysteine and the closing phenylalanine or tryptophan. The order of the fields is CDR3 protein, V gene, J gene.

cdr3_aa: CASSMPGLVETQYF
v_call: TRBV19
j_call: TRBJ2-5

cdr3_aa: CSVDGLAGGPGNEQFF
v_call: TRBV29-1
j_call: TRBJ2-1

cdr3_aa: CASSLTQDSYYGYTF
v_call: TRBV7-2
j_call: TRBJ1-2

cdr3_aa: CAWSVQRGNQPQHF
v_call: TRBV30
j_call: TRBJ1-5

cdr3_aa: CASSYSTGEQYF
v_call: TRBV6-6
j_call: TRBJ2-7

cdr3_aa: CASSQDAANPWETQYF
v_call: TRBV4-1
j_call: TRBJ2-5

cdr3_aa: CASSGPLKNTEAFF
v_call: TRBV4-1
j_call: TRBJ1-1

cdr3_aa: CASSFLAGAEQFF
v_call: TRBV5-5
j_call: TRBJ2-1

cdr3_aa: CASSLGLEAFF
v_call: TRBV28
j_call: TRBJ1-1

cdr3_aa: CASSGQGSAYGYTF
v_call: TRBV7-9
j_call: TRBJ1-2

cdr3_aa: CAIGGFREPSIEQYF
v_call: TRBV25-1
j_call: TRBJ2-7

cdr3_aa: CASSPLTSGHNEQFF
v_call: TRBV18
j_call: TRBJ2-1

cdr3_aa: CASRPGDSREKLFF
v_call: TRBV19
j_call: TRBJ1-4

cdr3_aa: CAWRNRDSYEQYF
v_call: TRBV30
j_call: TRBJ2-7

cdr3_aa: CASSLDLTASYEQYF
v_call: TRBV11-2
j_call: TRBJ2-7

cdr3_aa: CASSLGTGGFYEQYF
v_call: TRBV7-8
j_call: TRBJ2-7

cdr3_aa: CASSSVNTEAFF
v_call: TRBV5-1
j_call: TRBJ1-1

cdr3_aa: CASSLLSGATEAFF
v_call: TRBV7-9
j_call: TRBJ1-1

cdr3_aa: CASSLAGTGTEAFF
v_call: TRBV5-1
j_call: TRBJ1-1

cdr3_aa: CASREQGSLYEQYF
v_call: TRBV2
j_call: TRBJ2-7

cdr3_aa: CASSVGGGGNTEAFF
v_call: TRBV2
j_call: TRBJ1-1

cdr3_aa: CASSPSGGLGETQYF
v_call: TRBV28
j_call: TRBJ2-5

cdr3_aa: CASSSRLGGDTQYF
v_call: TRBV5-1
j_call: TRBJ2-3

cdr3_aa: CASSLDPRRSLKGGHEQYF
v_call: TRBV7-9
j_call: TRBJ2-7

cdr3_aa: CASSLDRGPYNEQFF
v_call: TRBV11-3
j_call: TRBJ2-1

cdr3_aa: CASSLRSLTEAFF
v_call: TRBV5-6
j_call: TRBJ1-1

cdr3_aa: CASSPRTGGGIGELFF
v_call: TRBV7-2
j_call: TRBJ2-2

cdr3_aa: CASSERGRADTQYF
v_call: TRBV10-2
j_call: TRBJ2-3

cdr3_aa: CASSRVAENTEAFF
v_call: TRBV28
j_call: TRBJ1-1

cdr3_aa: CASSRGGGYTF
v_call: TRBV19
j_call: TRBJ1-2

cdr3_aa: CASRARVNTEAFF
v_call: TRBV2
j_call: TRBJ1-1

cdr3_aa: CTSSQPITGGQKTDNEQFF
v_call: TRBV1
j_call: TRBJ2-1

cdr3_aa: CASSFYGNQPQHF
v_call: TRBV28
j_call: TRBJ1-5

cdr3_aa: CASSPGTSFADTQYF
v_call: TRBV2
j_call: TRBJ2-3

cdr3_aa: CSVIRGAPDTQYF
v_call: TRBV29-1
j_call: TRBJ2-3

cdr3_aa: CASSSQLTTAHEQYF
v_call: TRBV4-1
j_call: TRBJ2-7

cdr3_aa: CASSVGGSSGNTIYF
v_call: TRBV9
j_call: TRBJ1-3

cdr3_aa: CASSIQGSTEAFF
v_call: TRBV19
j_call: TRBJ1-1

cdr3_aa: CASSQLDSSEQYF
v_call: TRBV4-1
j_call: TRBJ2-7

cdr3_aa: CASSLEGLAGVNEQFF
v_call: TRBV11-2
j_call: TRBJ2-1

cdr3_aa: CASSLPGSPLHF
v_call: TRBV11-2
j_call: TRBJ1-6

cdr3_aa: CASSSLSSTDTQYF
v_call: TRBV28
j_call: TRBJ2-3

cdr3_aa: CASSPGQGDYGYTF
v_call: TRBV11-2
j_call: TRBJ1-2

cdr3_aa: CASSIAGVGFNQPQHF
v_call: TRBV19
j_call: TRBJ1-5

cdr3_aa: CASSPGGLEAFF
v_call: TRBV5-6
j_call: TRBJ1-1

cdr3_aa: CATRGEVHFEAFF
v_call: TRBV6-5
j_call: TRBJ1-1

cdr3_aa: CASSFTSGVADTQYF
v_call: TRBV27
j_call: TRBJ2-3

cdr3_aa: CASSLRRGDTYEQYF
v_call: TRBV27
j_call: TRBJ2-7

cdr3_aa: CASSSTRTGNTEAFF
v_call: TRBV5-6
j_call: TRBJ1-1

cdr3_aa: CAISQRQGAGNQPQHF
v_call: TRBV10-3
j_call: TRBJ1-5

cdr3_aa: CASSLVLTGGSTGELFF
v_call: TRBV5-8
j_call: TRBJ2-2

cdr3_aa: CASRGVSGSSPYEQYF
v_call: TRBV9
j_call: TRBJ2-7

cdr3_aa: CASSLSPYGGYTF
v_call: TRBV28
j_call: TRBJ1-2